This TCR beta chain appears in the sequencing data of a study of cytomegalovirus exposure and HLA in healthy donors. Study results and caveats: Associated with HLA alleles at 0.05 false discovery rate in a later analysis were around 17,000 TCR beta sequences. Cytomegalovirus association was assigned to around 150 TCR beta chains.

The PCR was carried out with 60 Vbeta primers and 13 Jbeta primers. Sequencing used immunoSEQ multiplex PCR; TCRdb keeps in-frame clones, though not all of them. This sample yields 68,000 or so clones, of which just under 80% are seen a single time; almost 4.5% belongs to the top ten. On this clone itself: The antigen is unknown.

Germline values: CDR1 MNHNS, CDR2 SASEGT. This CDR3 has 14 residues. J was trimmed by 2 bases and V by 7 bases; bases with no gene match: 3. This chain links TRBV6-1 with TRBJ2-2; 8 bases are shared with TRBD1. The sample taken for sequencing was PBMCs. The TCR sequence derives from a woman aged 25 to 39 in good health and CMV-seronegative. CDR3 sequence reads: CASNSGGNTGELFF. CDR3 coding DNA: TGTGCCAGCAATTCAGGGGGCAACACCGGGGAGCTGTTTTTT.